This TCR beta chain was recorded in a study of blood T cell repertoires in COVID-19. Study information: Acute and convalescent COVID-19 samples came from the United States, Italy and Spain. PBMCs, B-cell-depleted T cells, or T cells were the source of the cDNA or gDNA that made up the material.

The table came from immunoSEQ multiplex PCR; TCRdb's copy has only in-frame clones and leaves some out. The top ten clones hold approximately 1.5% of a sample with hundreds of thousands of clones, about 88% of them seen once. Sample: PBMCs or T cells enriched from blood (not recorded which). The sequence came from a woman aged 18-29 years who had been exposed to COVID-19.

CDR3 nucleotide sequence: TGTGCCAGCAGCTTAGAATGGAGCCTACTATACGAGCAGTACTTC. Translated: CASSLEWSLLYEQYF. The V call is TRBV7-2, the J call TRBJ2-7, with D unclear. The CDR3 loop spans 15 amino acids. CDR1 and CDR2 from the germline V gene are SGHTA and FQGNSA. The ends were cut back, 1 base at V and 4 bases at J, with 14 bases in the middle.